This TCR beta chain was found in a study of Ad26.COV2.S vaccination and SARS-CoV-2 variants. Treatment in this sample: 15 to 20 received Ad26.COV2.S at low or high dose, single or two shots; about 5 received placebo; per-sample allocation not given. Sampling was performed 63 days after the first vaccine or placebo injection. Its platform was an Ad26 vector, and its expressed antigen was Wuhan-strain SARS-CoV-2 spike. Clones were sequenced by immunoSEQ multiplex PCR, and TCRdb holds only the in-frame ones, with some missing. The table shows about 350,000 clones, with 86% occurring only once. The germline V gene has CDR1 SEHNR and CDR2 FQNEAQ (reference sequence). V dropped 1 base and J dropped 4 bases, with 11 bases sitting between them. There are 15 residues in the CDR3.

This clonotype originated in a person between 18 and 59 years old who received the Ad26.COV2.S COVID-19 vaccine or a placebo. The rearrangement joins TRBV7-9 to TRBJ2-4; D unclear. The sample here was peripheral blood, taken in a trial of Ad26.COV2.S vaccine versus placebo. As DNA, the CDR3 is TGTGCCAGCAGCTTAGAAGCCGGCCGAAAAAACATTCAGTACTTC. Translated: CASSLEAGRKNIQYF.